A single sample is the source of the 24 T cell receptor beta chains below, sequenced in a study of T cells in localized non-small cell lung cancer. TCRdb's copy holds only in-frame clones and misses some; the assay was immunoSEQ multiplex PCR. In the table there are thousands of clones, over 15% of which are singletons. Sequencing used lung tumor tissue, obtained before any cancer treatment. The receptors derive from a female donor of 60 years or more with stage I squamous cell lung carcinoma.

The rearrangement links TRBV14 to TRBJ1-1, with D uncertain. CDR3 length: 13 amino acids. Trimming removed 1 base from V and 6 bases from J, with 9 bases in between. Germline assignment: CDR1 SGHDN and CDR2 FVKESK. The CDR3 DNA reads TGTGCCAGCAGCCAAGGGCCCGGGTCTGAAGCTTTCTTT. This sequence encodes CASSQGPGSEAFF.

This clone turned up a few times. The chain carries TRBV28 and TRBJ1-2; D is possibly TRBD1 (5 bases). CDR3 length: 15 residues. V was cut by 3 bases and J by 7 bases, with 18 bases left in between. The germline CDR1 and CDR2 sequences are MDHEN and SYDVKM. The CDR3 spells CASSFPSGTGFGYTF. Here the CDR3 DNA reads TGTGCCAGCAGTTTCCCCTCAGGGACGGGTTTTGGCTACACCTTC.

A remark on this clone: Other DNA variants within this sample encode the same CDR3. The chain couples TRBV5-1 to TRBJ2-5; TRBD1 matches at 8 bases. Germline lookup yields CDR1 SGHRS and CDR2 YFSETQ. The CDR3 covers 15 residues. The V and J ends lost 0 bases and 4 bases, in that order; junction bases with no gene match: 5. CDR3 protein: CASSLGTGTGETQYF. CDR3 in DNA: TGCGCCAGCAGCTTGGGGACAGGGACGGGAGAGACCCAGTACTTC. Full variable domain (remainder filled in from reference TRBV5-1 and TRBJ2-5): KAGVTQTPRYLIKTRGQQVTLSCSPISGHRSVSWYQQTPGQGLQFLFEYFSETQRNKGNFPGRFSGRQFSNSRSEMNVSTLELGDSALYLCASSLGTGTGETQYFGPGTRLLVL.

This sequence joins TRBV14 and TRBJ1-2; no firm D call. The germline V and J ends were trimmed by 4 bases and 8 bases, with 14 bases remaining between them. From germline, CDR1 is SGHDN and CDR2 FVKESK. CDR3 length equals 13 residues. This CDR3 reads CASSLGKGRGYTF. The CDR3 coding sequence is TGTGCCAGCAGCCTCGGAAAGGGCAGGGGCTACACCTTC. Looking up the rest from reference TRBV14 and TRBJ1-2 gives the full variable domain: EAGVTQFPSHSVIEKGQTVTLRCDPISGHDNLYWYRRVMGKEIKFLLHFVKESKQDESGMPNNRFLAERTGGTYSTLKVQPAELEDSGVYFCASSLGKGRGYTFGSGTRLTVV.

V and J are TRBV5-1 and TRBJ1-2; possibly TRBD1 for D (6 bases). This CDR3 region has 14 residues. V gave up 4 bases and J gave up 4 bases, with 14 bases separating them. The germline CDR1 and CDR2 sequences are SGHRS and YFSETQ. CDR3 sequence: CASSREETGYGYTF. As DNA, the CDR3 is TGCGCCAGCAGCCGTGAGGAGACAGGCTATGGCTACACCTTC. Together with reference TRBV5-1 and TRBJ1-2, the CDR3 gives the full variable domain: KAGVTQTPRYLIKTRGQQVTLSCSPISGHRSVSWYQQTPGQGLQFLFEYFSETQRNKGNFPGRFSGRQFSNSRSEMNVSTLELGDSALYLCASSREETGYGYTFGSGTRLTVV.

By share, this clone ranks as medium-sized. The rearrangement joins TRBV6-1 to TRBJ2-4; D not resolved. The V and J ends lost 0 bases and 6 bases respectively, with 3 bases between them. The CDR3 sequence is 12 residues long. Germline V lookup: CDR1 MNHNS, CDR2 SASEGT. Here the CDR3 reads CASSEAGNIQYF. The CDR3 DNA follows: TGTGCCAGCAGTGAAGCGGGAAACATTCAGTACTTC.

The chain employs TRBV28 and TRBJ1-4, with TRBD1 matching 9 bases. CDR1 is MDHEN and CDR2 is SYDVKM in the germline V gene. The CDR3 is made up of 14 amino acids. V was pared by 5 bases and J by 6 bases, with 4 bases of the junction left unmatched. The CDR3 spells CASSATGGDEKLFF. The CDR3 DNA follows: TGTGCCAGCAGTGCGACAGGGGGGGATGAAAAACTGTTTTTT.

This rearrangement joins TRBV6-7 to TRBJ1-1, with D unresolved. TRBV6-7 is an open reading frame whose function is uncertain. V lost 6 bases, J lost 3 bases, and 5 bases lay in between. The CDR3 runs 11 residues. DNA for the CDR3: TGTGCCAGCAGGGTCTACACTGAAGCTTTCTTT. Translating it yields CASRVYTEAFF.

This clone was counted only a few times. The rearrangement links TRBV11-3 to TRBJ2-7, with D perhaps matching TRBD1 (5 bases). The germline V gene has CDR1 SGHNT and CDR2 YENEEA. This CDR3 spans 16 amino acids. With 5 bases removed from V and 5 bases from J, the gap between germline ends came to 22 bases. CDR3 sequence (DNA): TGTGCCAGCAGCCCAATTCAGGGCAGGAGTTGGGACGAGCAGTACTTC. Translation gives CASSPIQGRSWDEQYF.

The chain uses TRBV11-3 and TRBJ2-7, with 9 bases identical to TRBD2. The V gene end was trimmed by 3 bases and the J gene end by 0 bases; junction bases not matched to a gene: 9. From germline, CDR1 is SGHNT and CDR2 YENEEA. The CDR3 is 17 residues long. This CDR3 is CASSFPPSGESSYEQYF. The CDR3 bases are TGTGCCAGCAGCTTCCCCCCTAGCGGGGAAAGCTCCTACGAGCAGTACTTC.

This clone has just a few counts. The chain's CDR3 is CASSPAGYEQYF. The CDR3 DNA reads TGTGCCAGCTCACCCGCAGGATACGAGCAGTACTTC. The V and J genes are TRBV18 and TRBJ2-7; D uncertain. The CDR3 totals 12 residues. Germline V lookup: CDR1 KGHSH, CDR2 LQKENI. V lost 3 bases and J lost 4, with 7 bases in between.

This chain links TRBV5-1 with TRBJ1-1, with TRBD1 as a possible D gene (5 bases). This CDR3 comprises 14 residues. The germline V and J ends were trimmed by 0 bases and 0 bases, with 6 bases remaining between them. Germline-derived CDR1 and CDR2 are SGHRS and YFSETQ. The DNA for the CDR3 is TGCGCCAGCAGCTTGGCAGGGATGAACACTGAAGCTTTCTTT. Translated, it gives CASSLAGMNTEAFF.

The CDR3 here is CASSPPRETQYF. DNA for the CDR3: TGTGCCAGCAGTCCCCCGAGGGAGACCCAGTACTTC. V usage is TRBV28 and J usage is TRBJ2-5; D ambiguous. The germline gives CDR1 MDHEN, CDR2 SYDVKM. The germline V and J ends were trimmed by 5 bases and 5 bases, with 9 bases remaining between them. This CDR3 is built from 12 residues.

This clone ranks as large (0.1 to 1%). The chain joins TRBV11-3 to TRBJ2-1; TRBD1 matches 8 bases. Germline V gene data show CDR1 as SGHNT and CDR2 as YENEEA. V lost 4 bases and J lost 2; bases outside the gene matches: 10. The CDR3 sequence is 17 residues long. CDR3 bases: TGTGCCAGCAGCTCTCAGGGGGCGGGACCCCCCTACAATGAGCAGTTCTTC. Its translation: CASSSQGAGPPYNEQFF.

The CDR3 nucleotides read TGTGCCAGTAGTATAGGAAGGTCGGGTCCCTACGAGCAGTACTTC. Translating it yields CASSIGRSGPYEQYF. The chain uses TRBV19 and TRBJ2-7; the D is unclear. The V end lost 1 base, the J end lost 2 bases, and 12 bases lay between the germline ends. The length of the CDR3 is 15 residues. Germline assignment: CDR1 LNHDA and CDR2 SQIVND (reference sequence).

This clone qualifies as large. The V gene is TRBV6-8, the J gene TRBJ1-5; 9 bases agree with TRBD1. V lost 6 bases and J lost 6; bases outside the gene matches: 3. This CDR3 comprises 13 residues. The germline CDR1 and CDR2 sequences are MNHGY and SAAAGT. The CDR3 region has the DNA TGTGCCAGCAGGGGACAGGGAAGTCAGCCCCAGCATTTT. Translation: CASRGQGSQPQHF.

The rearrangement uses TRBV5-1 and TRBJ1-1, with D perhaps TRBD1 (5 bases). In germline, CDR1 is SGHRS, CDR2 YFSETQ. The CDR3 loop spans 17 amino acids. V was shortened by 2 bases and J by 2 bases, with 19 bases between the two germline ends. The CDR3 sequence is CASSLTPGTEGNTEAFF. CDR3 in DNA: TGCGCCAGCAGCTTAACTCCCGGGACTGAGGGAAACACTGAAGCTTTCTTT.

The gene calls are TRBV28 and TRBJ2-7; 9 bases align to TRBD1. CDR1 and CDR2 (germline): MDHEN, SYDVKM. The CDR3 sequence is 15 residues long. V was clipped by 4 bases and J by 1 base; unmatched bases: 5. The CDR3 protein is CASSSPGQGSYEQYF. Written as DNA, the CDR3 is TGTGCCAGCAGTTCCCCGGGACAGGGATCCTACGAGCAGTACTTC. The complete variable domain, with remaining parts taken from reference TRBV28 and TRBJ2-7, reads DVKVTQSSRYLVKRTGEKVFLECVQDMDHENMFWYRQDPGLGLRLIYFSYDVKMKEKGDIPEGYSVSREKKERFSLILESASTNQTSMYLCASSSPGQGSYEQYFGPGTRLTVT.

This clone occurred a few times. The rearrangement joins TRBV30 to TRBJ2-1; TRBD2 is a possible D gene (5 bases). Germline loops: CDR1 GTSNPN, CDR2 SVGIG (reference sequence). The CDR3 length is 13 residues. V was cut by 5 bases and J by 4 bases, with 12 bases left in between. This CDR3 reads CAWATRTYNEQFF. The CDR3 DNA reads TGTGCCTGGGCGACGCGGACTTACAATGAGCAGTTCTTC.

The rearrangement links TRBV28 to TRBJ1-2; 7 nucleotides align to TRBD1. Looked up from germline, CDR1 is MDHEN and CDR2 is SYDVKM. The CDR3 length is 13 residues. V was clipped by 4 bases and J by 7 bases; unmatched bases: 6. CDR3 loop: CASSSTGESGYTF. The CDR3 DNA is TGTGCCAGCAGTTCTACAGGGGAGAGTGGCTACACCTTC.

The gene calls are TRBV30 and TRBJ2-5; TRBD2 agrees at 8 bases. The V gene's germline CDR1 is GTSNPN and CDR2 SVGIG (reference sequence). CDR3 size: 13 residues. The V gene end was trimmed by 2 bases and the J gene end by 7 bases; junction bases not matched to a gene: 6. The CDR3 protein is CAWSPDGGGTQYF. The DNA of the CDR3 is TGTGCCTGGAGTCCCGACGGGGGGGGGACCCAGTACTTC.

Here the CDR3 DNA reads TGTGCCAGGGGGTGGGGGCCCATGTCGTTAGGGAACACTGAAGCTTTCTTT. Its translation is CARGWGPMSLGNTEAFF. The chain uses TRBV19 and TRBJ1-1, with D tentatively TRBD1 (6 bases). Trimming removed 9 bases at V and 1 base at J, with 24 bases between. The CDR3 spans 17 residues. The germline CDR1 and CDR2 sequences are LNHDA and SQIVND (reference sequence).

V usage is TRBV11-3 and J usage is TRBJ2-3; TRBD2 matches at 11 bases. This CDR3 is 16 amino acids long. Germline CDR1 SGHNT, CDR2 YENEEA. The J segment lost 2 bases and the V segment lost 5 bases, leaving 6 bases of the junction unmatched. The CDR3 DNA is TGTGCCAGCAGCCCACTAGCGGGAGCGCTCACAGATACGCAGTATTTT. This codes for CASSPLAGALTDTQYF.

This clone was found a few times. This chain uses TRBV11-3 with TRBJ2-7; 9 bases fit TRBD2. The V and J ends lost 3 bases and 6 bases, in that order; junction bases with no gene match: 6. Germline values: CDR1 SGHNT, CDR2 YENEEA. This CDR3 has 14 residues. The CDR3 DNA is TGTGCCAGCAGCTTGGTAGGGACTAGCTCCGAGCAGTACTTC. Translation gives CASSLVGTSSEQYF.